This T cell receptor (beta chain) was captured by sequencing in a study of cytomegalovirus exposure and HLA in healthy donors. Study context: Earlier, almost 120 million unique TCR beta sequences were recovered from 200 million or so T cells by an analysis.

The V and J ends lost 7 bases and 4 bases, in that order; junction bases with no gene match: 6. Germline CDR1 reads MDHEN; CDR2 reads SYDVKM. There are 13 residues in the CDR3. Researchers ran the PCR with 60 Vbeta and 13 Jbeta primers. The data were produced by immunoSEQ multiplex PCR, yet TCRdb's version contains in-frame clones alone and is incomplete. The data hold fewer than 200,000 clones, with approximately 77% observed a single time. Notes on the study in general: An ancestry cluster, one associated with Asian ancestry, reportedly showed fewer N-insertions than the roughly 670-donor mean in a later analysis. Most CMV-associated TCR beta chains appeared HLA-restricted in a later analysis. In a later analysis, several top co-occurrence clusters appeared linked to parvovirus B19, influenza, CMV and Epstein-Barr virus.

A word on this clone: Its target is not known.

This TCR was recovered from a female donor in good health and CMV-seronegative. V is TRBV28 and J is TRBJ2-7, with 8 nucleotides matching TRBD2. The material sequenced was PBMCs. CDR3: CASTVAGRYEQYF. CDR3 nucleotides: TGTGCCAGCACCGTAGCGGGAAGGTACGAGCAGTACTTC.